Each of the 27 T cell receptor beta chains below was sequenced from the same sample in a study of cytomegalovirus exposure and HLA in healthy donors. A multiplex PCR was run with 60 Vbeta primers and 13 Jbeta primers. Assay: immunoSEQ multiplex PCR; the TCRdb copy retains only in-frame clones and omits some. This table holds tens of thousands of clones. Sequencing was carried out using PBMCs. Every receptor here comes from a woman aged 40-49 years in good health and CMV-seronegative.

The chain uses TRBV2 and TRBJ1-6; 8 bases fit TRBD1. V shed 1 base, J shed 7 bases, and the junction held 6 bases outside the gene matches. The germline CDR1 and CDR2 sequences are SNHLY and FYNNEI. The CDR3 extends over 16 amino acids. CDR3: CASSEGQGALNSPLHF. The CDR3, as DNA: TGTGCCAGCAGTGAAGGTCAGGGGGCGCTGAATTCACCCCTCCACTTT.

The rearrangement joins TRBV28 to TRBJ1-4; a possible D gene is TRBD1 (6 bases). V was shortened by 8 bases and J by 8 bases, with 18 bases between the two germline ends. CDR1 is MDHEN, CDR2 SYDVKM, per germline. CDR3 length: 14 amino acids. The CDR3 DNA follows: TGTGCCAGCGCAACGGGGGGCCTCGAAGAAAAACTGTTTTTT. This sequence encodes CASATGGLEEKLFF.

V usage is TRBV7-7 and J usage is TRBJ2-2, with 9 nucleotides matching TRBD1. The CDR3 has 15 amino acids. Trimming at V came to 5 bases and at J to 1 base, leaving 2 bases not matched to a gene. CDR1 is SSHAT and CDR2 is FNYEAQ in the germline V gene (reference sequence). This CDR3 reads CASSQGQGNTGELFF. CDR3 nucleotides: TGTGCCAGCAGCCAGGGACAGGGGAACACCGGGGAGCTGTTTTTT.

CDR3 coding DNA: TGTGCCAGCAGCCAGGCCCCGGGGATTAATGAAAAACTGTTTTTT. It translates to CASSQAPGINEKLFF. The chain uses TRBV4-2 and TRBJ1-4; the D is unclear. Germline assignment: CDR1 LGHNA and CDR2 YNFKEQ. The CDR3 contains 15 residues. V was clipped by 3 bases and J by 4 bases, with 12 bases between them.

This sequence joins TRBV7-6 and TRBJ2-7; D not resolved. The germline CDR1 and CDR2 sequences are SGHVS and FNYEAQ. This CDR3 has 15 residues. Trimming took 1 base from V and 0 from J, leaving 10 bases between them. CDR3 DNA sequence: TGTGCCAGCAGCTTAGGGCCGGCTAGCTCCTACGAGCAGTACTTC. This encodes CASSLGPASSYEQYF.

The chain joins TRBV29-1 to TRBJ1-4; tentative D call: TRBD1 (6 bases). The germline V and J ends were trimmed by 6 bases and 0 bases, with 11 bases remaining between them. The CDR3 loop spans 14 amino acids. Germline CDR1 reads SQVTM; CDR2 reads ANQGSEA. The CDR3 loop reads CSVGQGTTNEKLFF. CDR3 DNA sequence: TGCAGCGTGGGTCAGGGGACAACTAATGAAAAACTGTTTTTT.

The chain is built from TRBV28 and TRBJ1-2; 9 bases fit TRBD1. The V gene end was trimmed by 5 bases and the J gene end by 2 bases; junction bases not matched to a gene: 6. This CDR3 has 15 residues. Germline V gives CDR1 MDHEN, CDR2 SYDVKM. For the CDR3, the DNA is TGTGCCAGCAGTGCTCCGGGACAGGGAAACTATGGCTACACCTTC. Translation gives CASSAPGQGNYGYTF.

The chain combines TRBV6-6 with TRBJ1-5; 8 bases line up with TRBD1. The CDR3 contains 13 residues. The V gene end was trimmed by 5 bases and the J gene end by 7 bases; junction bases not matched to a gene: 4. Germline values: CDR1 MNHNY, CDR2 SVGAGI (reference sequence). In DNA form, the CDR3 reads TGTGCCAGCAGTCCAGGGGGCCGGCAGCCCCAGCATTTT. Translating it yields CASSPGGRQPQHF.

The V gene is TRBV7-2, the J gene TRBJ1-1; no firm D call. Germline CDR1 and CDR2: SGHTA and FQGNSA. Trimming removed 5 bases at V and 2 bases at J, with 12 bases between. CDR3 length equals 14 residues. The CDR3 spells CASSRSQVNTEAFF. The CDR3 DNA is TGTGCCAGCAGCCGATCCCAGGTAAACACTGAAGCTTTCTTT.

The chain carries TRBV11-1 and TRBJ2-7; D may be TRBD2 (6 bases). The germline gives CDR1 SGHAT, CDR2 FQDESV (reference sequence). The CDR3 runs 16 residues. Deletions cut 3 bases from V and 0 bases from J, with 15 bases between. CDR3 sequence: CASSFGRGYSSYEQYF. The CDR3 DNA reads TGTGCCAGCAGCTTCGGGCGGGGTTACAGCTCCTACGAGCAGTACTTC.

The V and J genes are TRBV19 and TRBJ2-6, with D tentatively TRBD1 (6 bases). CDR1 and CDR2 (germline): LNHDA, SQIVND (reference sequence). The CDR3 has 16 amino acids. The germline V and J ends were trimmed by 7 bases and 0 bases, with 13 bases remaining between them. This CDR3 is CASTRTVSSGANVLTF. The CDR3 nucleotides are TGTGCCAGTACTCGGACAGTAAGCTCTGGGGCCAACGTCCTGACTTTC.

This rearrangement joins TRBV6-1 to TRBJ1-5; D uncertain. The CDR3 is 13 amino acids. Germline loops: CDR1 MNHNS, CDR2 SASEGT. Trimming pared 5 bases from V and 4 bases from J, leaving 9 bases between. CDR3 DNA sequence: TGTGCCAGCAGTCAAACGGGTAATCAGCCCCAGCATTTT. It codes for CASSQTGNQPQHF.

The chain has TRBV6-1 and TRBJ2-5, with 7 bases that match TRBD2. CDR3 length: 15 residues. Germline V gene sequence: CDR1 MNHNS, CDR2 SASEGT. J lost 1 base, V lost 7 bases, and 9 bases had no gene match. CDR3 sequence reads: CASTAGRNSQETQYF. Written as DNA, the CDR3 is TGTGCCAGCACAGCGGGACGTAATTCCCAAGAGACCCAGTACTTC.

The rearrangement uses TRBV30 and TRBJ1-2; D perhaps matches TRBD1 (6 bases). Trimming left V 2 bases short and J 4 bases short, with 11 bases between. The CDR3 has 13 amino acids. Per the germline V gene, CDR1 is GTSNPN and CDR2 is SVGIG (reference sequence). The CDR3, as DNA: TGTGCCTGGAGTCTAGGGGGGGGCTATGGCTACACCTTC. Translating it yields CAWSLGGGYGYTF.

V is TRBV5-1 and J is TRBJ2-7, with 13 bases identical to TRBD2. CDR1 and CDR2 (germline): SGHRS, YFSETQ. V lost 2 bases to trimming and J lost 12 bases; unmatched junction nucleotides: 17. The CDR3 runs 17 residues. In nucleotides, the CDR3 is TGCGCCAGCAGCTTAGGGACTAGCGGGGAGCAGTACGGAGAGGGGTACTTC. Translating it yields CASSLGTSGEQYGEGYF.

The gene calls are TRBV10-3 and TRBJ1-1, with a tentative D call TRBD1 (6 bases). V shed 6 bases and J shed 1 base, with 12 bases lying between them. This CDR3 comprises 14 residues. Germline CDR1 and CDR2: ENHRY and SYGVKD. CDR3 amino acids: CAISLQGSNTEAFF. Here the CDR3 DNA reads TGTGCCATCAGCTTACAGGGCTCGAACACTGAAGCTTTCTTT.

The chain combines TRBV14 with TRBJ2-1; 9 nucleotides align to TRBD2. CDR1 and CDR2 from the germline V gene are SGHDN and FVKESK. The CDR3 is 15 residues long. V was pared by 2 bases and J by 1 base, with 0 bases of the junction left unmatched. The CDR3 sequence: CASSQLAGSYNEQFF. CDR3 DNA sequence: TGTGCCAGCAGCCAACTAGCGGGATCCTACAATGAGCAGTTCTTC.

V is TRBV6-5 and J is TRBJ2-7; TRBD2 matches at 13 bases. Germline CDR1 and CDR2: MNHEY and SVGAGI. V was clipped by 6 bases and J by 6 bases; unmatched bases: 8. The CDR3 has 15 amino acids. The CDR3 sequence is CASSQGTSGIGEQYF. CDR3 coding DNA: TGTGCCAGCAGCCAGGGGACTAGCGGGATAGGCGAGCAGTACTTC.

The chain employs TRBV11-2 and TRBJ1-4; 8 nucleotides align to TRBD1. CDR1 and CDR2 from the germline V gene are SGHAT and FQNNGV. CDR3 length equals 15 residues. V lost 4 bases, J lost 5 bases, and 6 bases stayed unmatched. The CDR3 region has the DNA TGTGCCAGCAGCTCTGGACAGGGTACGAATGAAAAACTGTTTTTT. Translated, it gives CASSSGQGTNEKLFF.

CDR3 residues: CASSTTGEGGYTF. CDR3 nucleotides: TGTGCCAGCAGTACGACAGGGGAAGGGGGCTACACCTTC. The genes are TRBV28 and TRBJ1-2; TRBD1 matches 8 bases. Germline trimming cut 5 bases from V and 8 bases from J; bases unmatched to any gene: 7. CDR3 size: 13 residues. Germline CDR1 is MDHEN and CDR2 is SYDVKM.

The V gene is TRBV9, the J gene TRBJ1-6, with D possibly being TRBD1 (6 bases). The CDR3 has 16 amino acids. Trimming took off 4 bases at V and 6 bases at J, with 17 bases between the two ends. Germline V gives CDR1 SGDLS, CDR2 YYNGEE. The DNA of the CDR3 is TGTGCCAGCAGCCCGAGAGGGGGGGCGGGTAATTCACCCCTCCACTTT. Residues: CASSPRGGAGNSPLHF.

The chain joins TRBV6-5 to TRBJ2-1; 7 positions agree with TRBD1. Germline V CDR1 and CDR2: MNHEY, SVGAGI. J was trimmed by 10 bases and V by 1 base; bases with no gene match: 1. This CDR3 contains 12 residues. CDR3 in amino acids: CASSYLGQEQFF. As DNA, the CDR3 is TGTGCCAGCAGTTACTTGGGACAGGAGCAGTTCTTC.

The gene calls are TRBV6-6 and TRBJ2-5, with D uncertain. Germline assignment: CDR1 MNHNY and CDR2 SVGAGI (reference sequence). The CDR3 is 12 amino acids. V was pared by 5 bases and J by 3 bases, with 7 bases between. The CDR3 DNA reads as TGTGCCAGCAGTACCAGTAAAGAGACCCAGTACTTC. Translated: CASSTSKETQYF.

V and J are TRBV28 and TRBJ1-2, with 7 positions matching TRBD1. Germline CDR1 MDHEN, CDR2 SYDVKM. The CDR3 consists of 17 residues. J was trimmed by 3 bases and V by 6 bases; bases with no gene match: 16. The CDR3 coding sequence is TGTGCCAGCAGCCCATTCTGGAGTAGGGGGCTATACTATGGCTACACCTTC. Protein product: CASSPFWSRGLYYGYTF.

The chain links TRBV28 to TRBJ2-7; 9 positions match TRBD1. This CDR3 has 15 residues. Germline CDR1 MDHEN, CDR2 SYDVKM. The trim removed 2 bases at V and 3 bases at J, leaving 5 bases unmatched. The CDR3 DNA follows: TGTGCCAGCAGTTTAACGGGACAGGGACTCTACGAGCAGTACTTC. It codes for CASSLTGQGLYEQYF.

The J gene is TRBJ2-5, the V gene TRBV6-1; D may be TRBD2 (7 bases). V dropped 7 bases and J dropped 5 bases, with 14 bases sitting between them. CDR1 and CDR2 from the germline V gene are MNHNS and SASEGT. The CDR3 has 13 residues. The CDR3 DNA follows: TGTGCCAGCATCGGGGGGCTAGGGGAGACCCAGTACTTC. This translates into CASIGGLGETQYF.

The chain couples TRBV7-2 to TRBJ2-3, with 13 bases identical to TRBD2. The CDR3 totals 17 residues. Germline CDR1 SGHTA, CDR2 FQGNSA. The junction had 5 bases not matched to a gene; V was cut back by 5 bases and J by 0 bases. DNA of the CDR3: TGTGCCAGCAGCCCAAGGACTAGCGGGGGAAGCACAGATACGCAGTATTTT. Encoded protein: CASSPRTSGGSTDTQYF.